This T cell receptor beta chain was sequenced in a study of blood T cell repertoires in COVID-19. Study as a whole: The samples span acute and convalescent COVID-19 from the United States, Italy and Spain. Sample material is recorded as cDNA or gDNA derived from T cells, B-cell-depleted T cells, or PBMCs.

In the original workflow: Reference gene primer amplification gave nucleated cell count estimates. Method: immunoSEQ multiplex PCR; TCRdb's copy keeps in-frame clones and lacks some. The V and J calls and the clone size are those of that table, but D and trimming were determined from the DNA. Among 60,000 or so clones listed, approximately 91% were seen once. This clone appeared a single time. The TCR comes from an older woman with active COVID-19. Sequences were obtained from peripheral blood.

CDR3 in amino acids: CASSYDSSYEQYF. CDR3 coding DNA: TGCGCCAGCAGCTATGACAGCTCCTACGAGCAGTACTTC. This sequence joins TRBV10-2 and TRBJ2-7, with a weak D call TRBD1 (5 bases). Trimming left V 6 bases short and J 0 bases short, with 9 bases between. The CDR3 has 13 amino acids. The germline CDR1 and CDR2 sequences are WSHSY and SAAADI.